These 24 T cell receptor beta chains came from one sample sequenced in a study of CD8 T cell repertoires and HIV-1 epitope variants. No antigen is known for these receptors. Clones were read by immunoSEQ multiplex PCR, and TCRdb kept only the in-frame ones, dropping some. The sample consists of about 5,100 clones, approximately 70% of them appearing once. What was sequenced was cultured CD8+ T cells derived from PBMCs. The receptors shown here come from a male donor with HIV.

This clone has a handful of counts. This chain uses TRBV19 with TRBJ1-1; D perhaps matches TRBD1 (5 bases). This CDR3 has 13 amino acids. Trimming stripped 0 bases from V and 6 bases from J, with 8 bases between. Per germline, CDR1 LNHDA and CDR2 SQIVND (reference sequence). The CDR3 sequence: CASSIDRTPEAFF. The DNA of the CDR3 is TGTGCCAGTAGTATAGACCGGACACCTGAAGCTTTCTTT.

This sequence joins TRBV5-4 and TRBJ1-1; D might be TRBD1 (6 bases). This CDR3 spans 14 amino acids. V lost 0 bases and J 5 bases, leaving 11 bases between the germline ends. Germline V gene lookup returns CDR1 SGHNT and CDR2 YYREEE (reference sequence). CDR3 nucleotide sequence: TGTGCCAGCAGCTTGGGGGGGGCTATTACTGAAGCTTTCTTT. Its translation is CASSLGGAITEAFF.

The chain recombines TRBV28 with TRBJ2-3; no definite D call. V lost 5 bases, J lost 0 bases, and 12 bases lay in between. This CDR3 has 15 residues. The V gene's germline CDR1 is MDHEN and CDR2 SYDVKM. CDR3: CASSLDKSSTDTQYF. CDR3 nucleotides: TGTGCCAGCAGTCTCGACAAGTCTAGCACAGATACGCAGTATTTT.

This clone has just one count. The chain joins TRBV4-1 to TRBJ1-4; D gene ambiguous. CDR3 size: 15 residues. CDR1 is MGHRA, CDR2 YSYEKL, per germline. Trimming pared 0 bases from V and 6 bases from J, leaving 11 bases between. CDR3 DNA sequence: TGCGCCAGCAGCCAAGATTTGGGTTTGGATGAAAAACTGTTTTTT. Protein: CASSQDLGLDEKLFF.

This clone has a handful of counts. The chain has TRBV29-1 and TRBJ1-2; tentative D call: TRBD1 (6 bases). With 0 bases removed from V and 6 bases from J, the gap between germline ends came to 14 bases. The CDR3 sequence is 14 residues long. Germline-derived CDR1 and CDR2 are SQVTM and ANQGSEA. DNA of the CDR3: TGCAGCGTTGAAGATATGGGGGGCGTGGATGGCTACACCTTC. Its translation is CSVEDMGGVDGYTF.

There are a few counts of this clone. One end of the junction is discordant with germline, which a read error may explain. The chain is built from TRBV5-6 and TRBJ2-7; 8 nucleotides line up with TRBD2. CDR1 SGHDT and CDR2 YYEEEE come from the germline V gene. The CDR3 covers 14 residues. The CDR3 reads CASSAGLGSSEQYF. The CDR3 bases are TGTGCCAGCAGCGCGGGACTAGGTTCCTCCGAGCAGTACTTC. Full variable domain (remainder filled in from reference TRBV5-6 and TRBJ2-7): DAGVTQSPTHLIKTRGQQVTLRCSPKSGHDTVSWYQQALGQGPQFIFQYYEEEERQRGNFPDRFSGHQFPNYSSELNVNALLLGDSALYLCASSAGLGSSEQYFGPGTRLTVT.

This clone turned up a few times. In nucleotides, the CDR3 is TGTGCCAGCAGTCCAGACATGCCGAGCTCCTATAATTCACCCCTCCACTTT. Residues: CASSPDMPSSYNSPLHF. V usage is TRBV2 and J usage is TRBJ1-6; D not certain. V was clipped by 5 bases and J by 0 bases, with 14 bases between them. The CDR3 is 17 residues long. CDR1 and CDR2 from the germline V gene are SNHLY and FYNNEI.

This chain's CDR3 is CASSVTGDTGELFF. The CDR3 coding sequence is TGCGCCAGCAGCGTGACAGGCGACACCGGGGAGCTGTTTTTT. V and J are TRBV5-1 and TRBJ2-2; TRBD1 is a possible D gene (6 bases). V lost 4 bases to trimming and J lost 3 bases, with 10 bases between them. Germline CDR1 reads SGHRS; CDR2 reads YFSETQ. The CDR3 is made up of 14 amino acids.

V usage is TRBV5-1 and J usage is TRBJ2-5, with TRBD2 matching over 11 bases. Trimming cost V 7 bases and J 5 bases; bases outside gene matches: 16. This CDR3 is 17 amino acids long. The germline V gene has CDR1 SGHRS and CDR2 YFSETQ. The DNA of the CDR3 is TGCGCCAGCCCCAAGCGAGTAGCGGGGGGGGTGGGGGAGACCCAGTACTTC. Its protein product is CASPKRVAGGVGETQYF.

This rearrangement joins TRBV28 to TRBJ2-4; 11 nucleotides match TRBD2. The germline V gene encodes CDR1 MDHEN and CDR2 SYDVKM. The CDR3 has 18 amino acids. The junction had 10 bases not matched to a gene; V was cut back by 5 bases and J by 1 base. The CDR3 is CASSEVSGRAPAKNIQYF. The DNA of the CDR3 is TGTGCCAGCAGTGAGGTTAGCGGGAGGGCCCCTGCCAAAAACATTCAGTACTTC.

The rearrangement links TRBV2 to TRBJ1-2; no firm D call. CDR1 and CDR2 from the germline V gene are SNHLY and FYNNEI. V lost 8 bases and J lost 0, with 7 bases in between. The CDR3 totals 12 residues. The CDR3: CASELANYGYTF. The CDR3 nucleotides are TGTGCCAGCGAGTTAGCTAACTATGGCTACACCTTC.

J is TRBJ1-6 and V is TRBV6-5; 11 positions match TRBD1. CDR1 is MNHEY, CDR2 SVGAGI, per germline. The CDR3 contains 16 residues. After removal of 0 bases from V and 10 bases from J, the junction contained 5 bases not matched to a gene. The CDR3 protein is CASSYSAGTGGSPLHF. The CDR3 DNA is TGTGCCAGCAGTTACTCGGCGGGGACAGGGGGATCACCCCTCCACTTT.

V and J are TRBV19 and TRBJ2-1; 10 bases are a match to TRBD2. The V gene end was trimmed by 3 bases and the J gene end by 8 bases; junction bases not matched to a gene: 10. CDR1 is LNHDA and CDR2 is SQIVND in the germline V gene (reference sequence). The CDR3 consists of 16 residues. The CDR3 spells CASSIFTASGSDEQFF. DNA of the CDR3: TGTGCCAGTAGTATTTTTACGGCTAGCGGGAGTGATGAGCAGTTCTTC. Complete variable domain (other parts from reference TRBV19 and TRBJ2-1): DGGITQSPKYLFRKEGQNVTLSCEQNLNHDAMYWYRQDPGQGLRLIYYSQIVNDFQKGDIAEGYSVSREKKESFPLTVTSAQKNPTAFYLCASSIFTASGSDEQFFGPGTRLTVL.

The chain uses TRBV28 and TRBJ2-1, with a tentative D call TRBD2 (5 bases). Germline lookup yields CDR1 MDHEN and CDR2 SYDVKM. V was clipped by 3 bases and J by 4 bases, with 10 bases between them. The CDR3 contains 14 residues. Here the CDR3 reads CASSLLAEYNEQFF. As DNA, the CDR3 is TGTGCCAGCAGTTTGCTAGCAGAATACAATGAGCAGTTCTTC.

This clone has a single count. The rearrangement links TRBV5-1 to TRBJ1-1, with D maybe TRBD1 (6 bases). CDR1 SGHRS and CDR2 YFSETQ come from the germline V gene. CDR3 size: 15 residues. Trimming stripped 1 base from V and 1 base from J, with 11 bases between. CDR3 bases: TGCGCCAGCAGCTTGTGGGGGGCCTCGAACACTGAAGCTTTCTTT. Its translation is CASSLWGASNTEAFF.

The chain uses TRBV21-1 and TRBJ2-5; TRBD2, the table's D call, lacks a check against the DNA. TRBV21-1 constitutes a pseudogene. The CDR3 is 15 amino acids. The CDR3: CASSSAGIDQETQYF. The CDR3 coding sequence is TGTGCCAGCAGCTCCGCCGGGATAGATCAAGAGACCCAGTACTTC.

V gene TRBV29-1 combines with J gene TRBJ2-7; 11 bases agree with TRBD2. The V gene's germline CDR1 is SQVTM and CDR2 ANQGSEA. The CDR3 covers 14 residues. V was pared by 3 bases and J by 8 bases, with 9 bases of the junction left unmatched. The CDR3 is CSVDTSGSFSKQYF. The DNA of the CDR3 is TGCAGCGTTGACACTAGCGGGAGCTTTTCGAAGCAGTACTTC.

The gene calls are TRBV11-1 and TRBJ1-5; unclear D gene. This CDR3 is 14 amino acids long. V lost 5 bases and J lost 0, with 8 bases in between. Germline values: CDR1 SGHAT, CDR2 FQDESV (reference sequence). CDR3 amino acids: CASSPSYSNQPQHF. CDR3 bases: TGTGCCAGCAGCCCGAGCTATAGCAATCAGCCCCAGCATTTT.

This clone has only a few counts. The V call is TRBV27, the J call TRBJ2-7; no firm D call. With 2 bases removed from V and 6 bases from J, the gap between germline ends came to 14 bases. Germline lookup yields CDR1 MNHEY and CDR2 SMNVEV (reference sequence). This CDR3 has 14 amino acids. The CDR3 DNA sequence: TGTGCCAGCAGTTTAACCCCCGGGCTCAGCGAGCAGTACTTC. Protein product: CASSLTPGLSEQYF.

The CDR3 reads CASSTDLGTNTGELFF. CDR3 DNA: TGTGCCAGCAGCACCGACTTAGGTACGAACACCGGGGAGCTGTTTTTT. V is TRBV5-4 and J is TRBJ2-2; unclear D gene. Looked up from germline, CDR1 is SGHNT and CDR2 is YYREEE (reference sequence). CDR3 size: 16 residues. The V end was cut by 4 bases, the J end by 0 bases, with 13 bases between. Using reference TRBV5-4 and TRBJ2-2 for the parts outside the CDR3, the full variable domain is ETGVTQSPTHLIKTRGQQVTLRCSSQSGHNTVSWYQQALGQGPQFIFQYYREEENGRGNFPPRFSGLQFPNYSSELNVNALELDDSALYLCASSTDLGTNTGELFFGEGSRLTVL.

For the CDR3, the DNA is TGTGCCAGCAGTAAACCTCTAGGATTCAATGAGCAGTTCTTC. Translation: CASSKPLGFNEQFF. This chain links TRBV28 with TRBJ2-1; D is ambiguous. V lost 5 bases and J 6 bases, leaving 14 bases between the germline ends. This CDR3 is built from 14 residues. Germline lookup yields CDR1 MDHEN and CDR2 SYDVKM.

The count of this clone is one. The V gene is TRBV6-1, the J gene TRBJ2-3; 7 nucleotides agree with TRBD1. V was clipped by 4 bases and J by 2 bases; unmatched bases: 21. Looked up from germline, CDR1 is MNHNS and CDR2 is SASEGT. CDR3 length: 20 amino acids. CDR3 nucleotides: TGTGCCAGCAGTGCCTTCGACAGGGCCGACCAGGGGCCTTTCACAGATACGCAGTATTTT. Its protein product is CASSAFDRADQGPFTDTQYF.

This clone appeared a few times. The CDR3 DNA sequence: TGTGCCAGCAGTGGGGGACGGGTTAATCAGCCCCAGCATTTT. It codes for CASSGGRVNQPQHF. The V gene is TRBV2, the J gene TRBJ1-5, with a weak D call TRBD1 (5 bases). Germline V CDR1 and CDR2: SNHLY, FYNNEI. V was cut by 4 bases and J by 4 bases, with 11 bases left in between. The CDR3 has 14 residues.

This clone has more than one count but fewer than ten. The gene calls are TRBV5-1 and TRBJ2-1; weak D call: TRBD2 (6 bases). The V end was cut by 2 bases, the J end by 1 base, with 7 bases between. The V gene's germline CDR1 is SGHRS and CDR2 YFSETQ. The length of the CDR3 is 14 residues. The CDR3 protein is CASSFGGSYNEQFF. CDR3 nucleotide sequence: TGCGCCAGCAGCTTCGGGGGATCCTACAATGAGCAGTTCTTC.